This T cell receptor beta chain was recorded in a study of a mutant IDH1 vaccine in newly diagnosed glioma. About the research overall: Earlier care involved radiotherapy, temozolomide, or both, and the majority received both.

The CDR3 runs 12 residues. Germline CDR1 SGDLS, CDR2 YYNGEE. V lost 4 bases to trimming and J lost 5 bases, with 9 bases between them. Time point reported: week 23, last vaccination. Every vaccine dose comprised 300 ug of mutant IDH1 20-mer peptide plus topical imiquimod. In the case of this clone: Its antigen is undetermined.

This table comes from immunoSEQ multiplex PCR, and its TCRdb copy is limited to in-frame clones, with some not included. The sample has approximately 70,000 clones; 84% are singletons. This chain links TRBV9 with TRBJ2-5; the D is unclear. Source: PBMCs, taken from a glioma patient whose treatment included an IDH1 peptide vaccine. The source of this sequence is a man younger than 35 with glioma. The CDR3 loop is CASSPSLETQYF. The DNA of the CDR3 is TGTGCCAGCAGCCCTTCGTTGGAGACCCAGTACTTC.